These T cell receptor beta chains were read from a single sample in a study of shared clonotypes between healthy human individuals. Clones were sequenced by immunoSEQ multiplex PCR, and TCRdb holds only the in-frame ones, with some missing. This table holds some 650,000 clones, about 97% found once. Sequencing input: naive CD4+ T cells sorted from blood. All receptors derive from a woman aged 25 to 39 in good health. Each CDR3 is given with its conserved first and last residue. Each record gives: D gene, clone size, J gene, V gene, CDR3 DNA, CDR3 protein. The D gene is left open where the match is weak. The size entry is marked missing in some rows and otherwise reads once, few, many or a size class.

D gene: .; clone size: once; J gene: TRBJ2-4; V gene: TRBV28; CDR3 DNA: TGTGCCAGCAGTTCCGGGACACCCAAAAACATTCAGTACTTC; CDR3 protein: CASSSGTPKNIQYF
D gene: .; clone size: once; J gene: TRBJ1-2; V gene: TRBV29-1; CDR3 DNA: TGCAGCGTTGTGGCGACAGATTATGGCTACACCTTC; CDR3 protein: CSVVATDYGYTF
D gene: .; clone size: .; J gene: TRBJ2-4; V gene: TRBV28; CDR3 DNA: TGTGCCAGCAGTCCCCGGGTTCCAAAAAACATTCAGTACTTC; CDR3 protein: CASSPRVPKNIQYF
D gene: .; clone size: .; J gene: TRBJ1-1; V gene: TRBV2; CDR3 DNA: TGTGCCAGCAGTGAAAGGCAGGACAGTCGAGCTTTCTTT; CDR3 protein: CASSERQDSRAFF
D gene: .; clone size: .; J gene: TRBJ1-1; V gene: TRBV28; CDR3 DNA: TGTGGGTCCAGGTTGAACACTGAAGCTTTCTTT; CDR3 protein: CGSRLNTEAFF
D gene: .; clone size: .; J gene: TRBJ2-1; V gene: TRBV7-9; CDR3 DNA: TGTGCCAGCAGCAAGCGGAATGAGCAGTTCTTC; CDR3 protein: CASSKRNEQFF
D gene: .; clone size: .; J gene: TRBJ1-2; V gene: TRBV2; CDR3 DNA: TGTGCCAGCAGTGATACTTTGGGGCCGGATGGCTACACCTTC; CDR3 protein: CASSDTLGPDGYTF
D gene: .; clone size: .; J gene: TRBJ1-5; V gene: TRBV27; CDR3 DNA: TGTGCCAGCAGTTTGGTGGGCACTGTTAGTCAGCCCCAGCATTTT; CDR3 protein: CASSLVGTVSQPQHF
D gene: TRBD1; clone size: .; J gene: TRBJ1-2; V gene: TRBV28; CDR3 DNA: TGTGCCAGCAGTGCGCAGGGGGCTTATGGCTACACCTTC; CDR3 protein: CASSAQGAYGYTF
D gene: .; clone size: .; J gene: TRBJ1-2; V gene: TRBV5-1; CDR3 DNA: TGCGCCAGCAGCCCCGCGGGGGGAGGCTACACCTTC; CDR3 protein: CASSPAGGGYTF
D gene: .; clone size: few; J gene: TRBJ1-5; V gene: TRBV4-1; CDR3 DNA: TGCGCCAGCAGCCAAGATCGGGATCAGCCCCAGCATTTT; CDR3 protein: CASSQDRDQPQHF
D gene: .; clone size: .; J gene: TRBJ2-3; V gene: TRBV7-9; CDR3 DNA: TGTGCCAGCAGCAAGGCCAGAGCGGATACGCAGTATTTT; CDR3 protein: CASSKARADTQYF
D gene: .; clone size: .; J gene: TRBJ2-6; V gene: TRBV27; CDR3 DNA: TGTGCCAGCAGTCCGTCCAACTCTGGGGCCAACGTCCTGACTTTC; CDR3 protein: CASSPSNSGANVLTF
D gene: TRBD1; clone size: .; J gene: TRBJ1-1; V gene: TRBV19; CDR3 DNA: TGTGCCAGTAGTATAATCGGCAGGGGGGTGGAAGCTTTCTTT; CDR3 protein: CASSIIGRGVEAFF
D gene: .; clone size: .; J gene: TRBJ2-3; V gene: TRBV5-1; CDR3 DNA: TGCGCCAGCAGCCAAAGGGGGGATACGCAGTATTTT; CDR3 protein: CASSQRGDTQYF
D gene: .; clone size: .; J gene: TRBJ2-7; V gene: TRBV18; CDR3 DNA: TGTGCCAGCTCACCTTCTGTTCAGAAACTCTACGAGCAGTACTTC; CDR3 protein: CASSPSVQKLYEQYF
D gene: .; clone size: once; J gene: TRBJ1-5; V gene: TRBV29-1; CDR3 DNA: TGCAGCGCAGGGAGTAGCAATCAGCCCCAGCATTTT; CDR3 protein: CSAGSSNQPQHF
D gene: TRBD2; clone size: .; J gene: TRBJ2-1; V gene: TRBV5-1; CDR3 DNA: TGCGCCAGCAGCTTGGCCAGCGGGAGGGCCCCCTACAATGAGCAGTTCTTC; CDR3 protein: CASSLASGRAPYNEQFF
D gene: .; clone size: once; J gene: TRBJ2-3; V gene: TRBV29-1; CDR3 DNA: TGCAGCGTTGTAGGCTTTAATACGCAGTATTTT; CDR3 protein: CSVVGFNTQYF
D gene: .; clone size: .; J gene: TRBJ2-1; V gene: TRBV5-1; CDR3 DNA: TGCGCCAGCAGTCCGGTAGCGGCCCCCAATGAGCAGTTCTTC; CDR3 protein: CASSPVAAPNEQFF
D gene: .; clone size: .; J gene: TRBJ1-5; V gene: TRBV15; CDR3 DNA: TGTGCCACCAGCAGAGATCCAGATCAGCCCCAGCATTTT; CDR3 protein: CATSRDPDQPQHF
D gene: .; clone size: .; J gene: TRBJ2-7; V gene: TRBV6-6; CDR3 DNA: TGTGCCAGCAGTCTCTCGCAGGGTGGGTACGAGCAGTACTTC; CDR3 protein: CASSLSQGGYEQYF
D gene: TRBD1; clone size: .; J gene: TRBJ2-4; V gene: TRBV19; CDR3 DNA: TGTGCCAGTAGGCCGACAGGGACGTTGGACATTCAGTACTTC; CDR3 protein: CASRPTGTLDIQYF
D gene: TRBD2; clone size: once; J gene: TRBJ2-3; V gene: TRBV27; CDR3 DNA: TGTGCCAGCAGTCCCCCACTAGCGGGAGTGCCAGATACGCAGTATTTT; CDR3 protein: CASSPPLAGVPDTQYF
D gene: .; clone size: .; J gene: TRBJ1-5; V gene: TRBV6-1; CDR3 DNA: TGTGCCAGCAGTGAAGGGCGGGGGGCCAATCAGCCCCAGCATTTT; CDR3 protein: CASSEGRGANQPQHF
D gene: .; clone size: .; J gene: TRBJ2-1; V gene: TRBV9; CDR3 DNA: TGTGCCAGCAGCTCCGTGGGGGACGGGCTGTCCTACAATGAGCAGTTCTTC; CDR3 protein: CASSSVGDGLSYNEQFF
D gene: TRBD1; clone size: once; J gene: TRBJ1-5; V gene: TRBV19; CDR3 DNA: TGTGCCAGTAGTATAGCAGTTGCCTCGCAGGGGGTACAGCCCCAGCATTTT; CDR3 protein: CASSIAVASQGVQPQHF
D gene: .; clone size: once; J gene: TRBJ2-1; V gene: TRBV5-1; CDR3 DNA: TGCGCCAGCAGCTTGCGGCACCATGAGCAGTTCTTC; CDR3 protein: CASSLRHHEQFF
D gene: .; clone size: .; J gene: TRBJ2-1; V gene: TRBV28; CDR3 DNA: TGTGCCAGCAGTGCCCCGCCCCAGGGCTACAATGAGCAGTTCTTC; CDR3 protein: CASSAPPQGYNEQFF
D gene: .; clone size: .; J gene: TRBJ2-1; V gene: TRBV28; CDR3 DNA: TGTGCCAGCAGTTTCGCTGGATATGAGCAGTTCTTC; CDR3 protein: CASSFAGYEQFF
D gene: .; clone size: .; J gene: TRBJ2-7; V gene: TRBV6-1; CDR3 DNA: TGTGCCAGCAGCAGGACAGCGACCTACGAGCAGTACTTC; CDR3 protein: CASSRTATYEQYF
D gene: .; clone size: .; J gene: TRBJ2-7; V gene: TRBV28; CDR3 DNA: TGTGCCAGCAGAACCTATAGAACAGGGTTGTTCTCCTACGAGCAGTACTTC; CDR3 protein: CASRTYRTGLFSYEQYF
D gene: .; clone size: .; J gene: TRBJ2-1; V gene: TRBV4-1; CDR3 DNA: TGCGCCAGCAGCCAAGTGTCCAGGATTCCCTACAATGAGCAGTTCTTC; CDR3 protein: CASSQVSRIPYNEQFF
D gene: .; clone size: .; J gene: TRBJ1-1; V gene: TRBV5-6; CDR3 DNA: TGTGCCAGCAGCTTGGCAGAGAACACTGAAGCTTTCTTT; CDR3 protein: CASSLAENTEAFF
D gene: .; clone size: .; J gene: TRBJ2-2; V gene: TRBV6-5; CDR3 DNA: TGTGCCAGCAGTTACTCGAGGTCAGGGCACACCGGGGAGCTGTTTTTT; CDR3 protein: CASSYSRSGHTGELFF
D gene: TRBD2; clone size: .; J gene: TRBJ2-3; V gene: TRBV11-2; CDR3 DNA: TGTGCCAGCAGCCCCGGGCCTAGCGGGAGGACAGATACGCAGTATTTT; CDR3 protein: CASSPGPSGRTDTQYF
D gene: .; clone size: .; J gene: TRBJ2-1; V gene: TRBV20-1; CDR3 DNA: TGCAGTGGCCCTAGCCTCAATGAGCAGTTCTTC; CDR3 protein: CSGPSLNEQFF
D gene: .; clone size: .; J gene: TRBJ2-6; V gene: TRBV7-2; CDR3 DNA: TGTGCCAGCAGCATACAGGTTCGCTCTGGGGCCAACGTCCTGACTTTC; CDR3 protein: CASSIQVRSGANVLTF
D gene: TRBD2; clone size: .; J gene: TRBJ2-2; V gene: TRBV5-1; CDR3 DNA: TGCGCCAGCAGAGCAGGTGCGGGAGCGAACACCGGGGAGCTGTTTTTT; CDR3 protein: CASRAGAGANTGELFF
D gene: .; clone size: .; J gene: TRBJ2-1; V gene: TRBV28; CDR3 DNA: TGTGCCAGCAGTTCGGTCTGGAGCTCCTACAATGAGCAGTTCTTC; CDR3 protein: CASSSVWSSYNEQFF
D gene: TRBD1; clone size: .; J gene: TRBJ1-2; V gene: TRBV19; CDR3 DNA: TGTGCCAGTAGTACAGCCTCAAGACAGGGCGGCTACACCTTC; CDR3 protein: CASSTASRQGGYTF
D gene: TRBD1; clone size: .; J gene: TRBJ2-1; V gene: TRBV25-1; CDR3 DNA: TGTGCCACCGGGGACAGTCGCAATGAGCAGTTCTTC; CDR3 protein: CATGDSRNEQFF
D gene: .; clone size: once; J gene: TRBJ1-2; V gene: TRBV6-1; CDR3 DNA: TGTGCCAGCAGTGAAGCTTCTTATGGCTACACCTTC; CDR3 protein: CASSEASYGYTF
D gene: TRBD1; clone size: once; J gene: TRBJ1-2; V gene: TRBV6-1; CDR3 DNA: TGTGCCAGCTCCGGGACAGCCATAGGTGGCTACACCTTC; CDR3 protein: CASSGTAIGGYTF
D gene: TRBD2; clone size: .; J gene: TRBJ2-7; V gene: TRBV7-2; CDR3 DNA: TGTGCCAGCAGCTTAGCAACTAGCGACATCTCCTACGAGCAGTACTTC; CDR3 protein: CASSLATSDISYEQYF